Listed below are T cell receptor beta chains from one sample, sequenced in a study of EBV T-cell therapy then PD-1 blockade in nasopharyngeal carcinoma. These receptors have no identified antigens. Produced via immunoSEQ multiplex PCR; TCRdb's table is partial and in-frame only. The sample lists 25,000 or so clones; over 70% were seen once. Sequencing used CD8+ T cells from blood, obtained between days 55 and 70 from a patient whose treatment included autologous EBV-specific T cells and nivolumab. The receptors shown here come from a man aged 35 to 55 with nasopharyngeal carcinoma. The CDR3 runs from the conserved cysteine through the conserved F or W. D genes are given only for firm matches. Clone size is not always given. Where it is, it says once, few, many or a class for expanded clones.

NA,NA,TRBV7-8,TRBJ2-7,TGTGCCAGCAGCTTAGAGTCCAACTACGAGCAGTACTTC,CASSLESNYEQYF
NA,NA,TRBV11-1,TRBJ2-7,TGTGCCAGCAGCTTACCCGGCAGGGGTATCTACGAGCAGTACTTC,CASSLPGRGIYEQYF
NA,NA,TRBV2,TRBJ1-4,TGTGCCAGCCGGGGACGTTTACAACTGTTTTTT,CASRGRLQLFF
NA,NA,TRBV27,TRBJ2-7,TGTGCCAGCAGTTTAAGAGGCAGGGAAGGCGAGCAGTACTTC,CASSLRGREGEQYF
NA,NA,TRBV7-9,TRBJ1-1,TGTGCCAGCAGGGGGGGGCAGAAGAACACTGAAGCTTTCTTT,CASRGGQKNTEAFF
NA,NA,TRBV19,TRBJ1-5,TGTGCCAGTAGTATAGCTAGCAATCAGCCCCAGCATTTT,CASSIASNQPQHF
NA,NA,TRBV6-2/TRBV6-3,TRBJ2-4,TGTGCCAGCAGTTATGCAGGGGGGAACATTCAGTACTTC,CASSYAGGNIQYF
NA,NA,TRBV4-2,TRBJ1-1,TGTGCCAGCAGTCAGTCAGCGATCGAACCTGAGACTGAAGCTTTCTTT,CASSQSAIEPETEAFF
TRBD1,once,TRBV9,TRBJ2-3,TGTGCCAGCAGCGAAGACAGGGATTTCGCAGATACGCAGTATTTT,CASSEDRDFADTQYF
NA,NA,TRBV7-8,TRBJ2-7,TGTGCCAGCAGCCAGGGCCGAGGGGGGCTCAACGAGCAGTACTTC,CASSQGRGGLNEQYF
NA,NA,TRBV15,TRBJ1-4,TGTGCCACAGGGGGGCCAGGTGAAAAACTGTTTTTT,CATGGPGEKLFF
NA,NA,TRBV6-2/TRBV6-3,TRBJ1-2,TGTGCCAGCAGTCACCGGGACCTACCCCTGTACACCTTC,CASSHRDLPLYTF
NA,NA,TRBV19,TRBJ1-2,TGTGCCAGTAGTCCGCCCGGGCCCGGGACGGAAGGCTACACCTTC,CASSPPGPGTEGYTF
TRBD1,few,TRBV30,TRBJ1-5,TGTGCCTGGAGTCCACGGACAGGGGGCCGGCAGCCCCAGCATTTT,CAWSPRTGGRQPQHF
TRBD1,NA,TRBV5-8,TRBJ2-7,TGTGCCAGCAGCTTGAGCAGGGGGCTCTCGTGGGAGCAGTACTTC,CASSLSRGLSWEQYF
NA,large,TRBV25-1,TRBJ2-3,TGTGCCAGCACTTGGGGGGATACGCAGTATTTT,CASTWGDTQYF
NA,NA,TRBV28,TRBJ2-3,TGTGCCAGCAGTTTCCTACAGGGCACAGATACGCAGTATTTT,CASSFLQGTDTQYF
NA,NA,TRBV20-1,TRBJ2-1,TGCAGTGCTAGCGCTAAGTATGAGCAGTTCTTC,CSASAKYEQFF
TRBD1,NA,TRBV4-2,TRBJ2-4,TGTGCCAGCAGCACCGACAGGGGGCTAGCCAAAAACATTCAGTACTTC,CASSTDRGLAKNIQYF
NA,NA,TRBV11-1,TRBJ1-6,TGTGCCAGCAGCTTAGATGGTTATAATTCACCCCTCCACTTT,CASSLDGYNSPLHF
NA,NA,TRBV6-2/TRBV6-3,TRBJ2-3,TGTGCCAGCAGTTACTCGTCCTGGGAGCCGACGCACGGGGGCCAGTATTTT,CASSYSSWEPTHGGQYF
TRBD2,NA,TRBV9,TRBJ2-1,TGTGCCAGCAGCGACCGGGACTATGATAATGAGCAGTTCTTC,CASSDRDYDNEQFF
NA,NA,TRBV4-1,TRBJ2-3,TGCGCCAGCAGCCCGGTCTTGCGCACAGATACGCAGTATTTT,CASSPVLRTDTQYF
NA,NA,TRBV7-9,TRBJ1-6,TGTGCCAGCAGCTTAGGGGAAAGCTCCTATAATTCACCCCTCCACTTT,CASSLGESSYNSPLHF
NA,NA,TRBV10-3,TRBJ1-1,TGTGCCATCAGTGAGCCCGGATTTAACACTGAAGCTTTCTTT,CAISEPGFNTEAFF
NA,NA,TRBV6-5,TRBJ2-5,TGTGCCAGCAGTTCCCCGCGGACGGGGTACCAAGAGACCCAGTACTTC,CASSSPRTGYQETQYF
TRBD2,NA,TRBV6-1,TRBJ2-1,TGTGCCAGCAGTGAAGAAGCGGGGGCCCCCTACAATGAGCAGTTCTTC,CASSEEAGAPYNEQFF
NA,NA,TRBV9,TRBJ2-7,TGTGCCAGCAGCGCGGCGGCCGCCTCCTACGAGCAGTACTTC,CASSAAAASYEQYF
TRBD2,NA,TRBV6-5,TRBJ2-7,TGTGCCAGCAGTTACAACGGACTAGCGGGGGACGAGCAGTACTTC,CASSYNGLAGDEQYF
TRBD1,NA,TRBV2,TRBJ2-4,TGTGCCAGCAGTTACCCGGGACAGGGCTACCCCAAAAACATTCAGTACTTC,CASSYPGQGYPKNIQYF
TRBD1,NA,TRBV5-1,TRBJ1-5,TGCGCCAGCAGCCCTGGGACAGGGATTAATAGCAATCAGCCCCAGCATTTT,CASSPGTGINSNQPQHF
TRBD2,NA,TRBV4-2,TRBJ2-1,TGTGCCAGCAGCCAAGATCATGGCGGGGGGGTCTGGAATGAGCAGTTCTTC,CASSQDHGGGVWNEQFF
TRBD2,NA,TRBV5-8,TRBJ2-1,TGTGCCAGCAGCTTGTCCAGCGGGGTAGATGAGCAGTTCTTC,CASSLSSGVDEQFF
NA,once,TRBV25-1,TRBJ2-7,TGTGCCAGCAGTGAAATCCGCGTGGGAGGGCAGTACTTC,CASSEIRVGGQYF
TRBD1,NA,TRBV12-5,TRBJ2-7,TGTGCTAGTGGTTTGGTCCCGGGACAGGGGGCGAGAGAGCAGTACTTC,CASGLVPGQGAREQYF